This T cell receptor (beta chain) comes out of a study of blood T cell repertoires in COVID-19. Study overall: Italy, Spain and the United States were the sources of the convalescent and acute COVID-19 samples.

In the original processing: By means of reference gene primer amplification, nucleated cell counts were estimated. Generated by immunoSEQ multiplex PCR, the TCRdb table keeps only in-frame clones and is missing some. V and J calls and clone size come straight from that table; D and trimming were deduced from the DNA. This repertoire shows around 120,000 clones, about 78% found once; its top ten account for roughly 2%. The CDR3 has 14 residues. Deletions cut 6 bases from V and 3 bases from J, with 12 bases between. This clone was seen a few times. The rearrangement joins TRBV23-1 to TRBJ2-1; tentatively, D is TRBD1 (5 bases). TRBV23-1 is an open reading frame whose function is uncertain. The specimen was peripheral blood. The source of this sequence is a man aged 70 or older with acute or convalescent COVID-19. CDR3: CASSPSGCYNEQFF. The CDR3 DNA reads TGCGCCAGCAGCCCATCAGGGTGCTACAATGAGCAGTTCTTC.